Described below is a single T cell receptor (beta chain) sequence and its context. Its antigen is currently unknown. This sample was included in a study of vaccination and CD4 T cells after COVID-19. On the study more broadly: Blood was drawn a median about 75 days post second dose, range 14 to 241. Stimulation of the cells used overlapping spike peptide pools from SARS-CoV-2 and from the common cold coronaviruses HCoV-NL63, HCoV-OC43 and HCoV-229E.

Treatment specified: roughly 10-day PBMC culture with coronavirus spike peptide pools or control peptides (ViraFEST assay). From the unexposed donor, CD4+ T cells were collected ahead of the COVID-19 pandemic (2011-2018). Fresh replacement IL-2 medium substituted for half the medium on days 3 and 7. The CDR3 extends over 15 amino acids. CDR1 and CDR2 from the germline V gene are LNHNV and YYDKDF (reference sequence). The J segment lost 6 bases and the V segment lost 2 bases, leaving 3 bases of the junction unmatched. With the Oncomine TCR Beta short-read assay, DNA from cultured CD4+ T cells was sequenced. A single record per CDR3 protein comes from TCRdb applying MiXCR to the PCR reads. This table holds approximately 9,600 distinct CDR3 sequences, approximately 51% found once.

The chain has TRBV15 and TRBJ2-1; 11 nucleotides line up with TRBD2. Sequencing was performed on CD4+ T cells from blood, cultured in vitro. This TCR was recovered from a human donor in good health. CDR3 sequence: CATSRLAGGVNEQFF. CDR3 bases: TGTGCCACCAGCAGATTAGCGGGAGGGGTCAATGAGCAGTTCTTC.